This TCR beta chain originates from a study of blood T cell repertoires in COVID-19. Study overall: COVID-19 samples collected from the United States, Italy and Spain covered acute and convalescent phases.

Profiling relied on immunoSEQ multiplex PCR, and the TCRdb table lists in-frame clones only, not all of them. Here the sample spans about 140,000 clones, roughly four fifths being singletons. Germline V gene lookup returns CDR1 SGHRS and CDR2 YFSETQ. Trimming removed 3 bases from V and 2 bases from J; junction bases left unmatched: 6. The CDR3 runs 16 residues. Sequenced material: peripheral blood. The rearrangement links TRBV5-1 to TRBJ2-3, with TRBD1 matching 10 bases. The source is a woman at least 80 years old with acute or convalescent COVID-19. As DNA, the CDR3 is TGCGCCAGCAGCTCGGGACAGGGGTTCGTCACAGATACGCAGTATTTT. This gives the protein CASSSGQGFVTDTQYF.